One and the same sample provided the 17 T cell receptor beta chains below, sequenced in a study of blood T cell repertoires in COVID-19. Profiling relied on immunoSEQ multiplex PCR, and the TCRdb table lists in-frame clones only, not all of them. The repertoire has approximately 440,000 clones, less than 95% of them found once; the top ten carry approximately 0.55%. Input material: PBMCs or T cells enriched from blood (not recorded which). Every receptor here comes from a man aged 18 to 30 who had recovered from COVID-19.

The V call is TRBV19, the J call TRBJ1-2; D call uncertain. V was pared by 6 bases and J by 6 bases, with 23 bases between. Germline loops: CDR1 LNHDA, CDR2 SQIVND (reference sequence). The CDR3 is 16 residues long. The CDR3 protein is CASRKPLRLSSDGYTF. DNA for the CDR3: TGTGCCAGTAGAAAGCCCCTCCGCCTTTCTTCCGATGGCTACACCTTC.

The genes are TRBV18 and TRBJ1-6; 12 bases agree with TRBD1. The germline CDR1 and CDR2 sequences are KGHSH and LQKENI. This CDR3 spans 19 amino acids. Germline trimming cut 3 bases from V and 7 bases from J; bases unmatched to any gene: 13. CDR3 in DNA: TGTGCCAGCTCACCGATTCAACAGGGACAGGGGGCGAGCAATTCACCCCTCCACTTT. The encoded protein is CASSPIQQGQGASNSPLHF.

This clone was seen once. The CDR3 here is CASSQGTGRETQYF. CDR3 bases: TGTGCCAGCAGCCAAGGGACAGGCCGGGAGACCCAGTACTTC. The chain recombines TRBV5-6 with TRBJ2-5; TRBD1 matches 8 bases. V was clipped by 4 bases and J by 5 bases; unmatched bases: 7. Germline values: CDR1 SGHDT, CDR2 YYEEEE. The CDR3 has 14 amino acids.

Regarding this clone: The sample carries other DNA sequences with the same CDR3. J is TRBJ1-1 and V is TRBV19; D not resolved. There are 12 residues in the CDR3. Between the trimmed V and J ends, which lost 6 bases and 1 base, there was a span of 6 bases. Germline V CDR1 and CDR2: LNHDA, SQIVND (reference sequence). For the CDR3, the DNA is TGTGCCAGTAGGTACGGGAACACTGAAGCTTTCTTT. This encodes CASRYGNTEAFF.

V usage is TRBV5-6 and J usage is TRBJ1-2; possible D gene TRBD1, 6 bases. The CDR3 runs to 13 residues. Between the trimmed V and J ends, which lost 6 bases and 8 bases, there was a span of 17 bases. CDR1 SGHDT and CDR2 YYEEEE come from the germline V gene. CDR3 sequence (DNA): TGTGCCAGCAACTCCGGGACAATAGGCGGCTACACCTTC. This sequence encodes CASNSGTIGGYTF.

V is TRBV15 and J is TRBJ1-5; no firm D call. The CDR3 sequence is 14 residues long. V was pared by 1 base and J by 7 bases, with 11 bases between. The germline gives CDR1 LNHNV, CDR2 YYDKDF (reference sequence). For the CDR3, the DNA is TGTGCCACCAGCAGAGCTGGTGAACAACAGCCCCAGCATTTT. Amino acids: CATSRAGEQQPQHF. Filled out from reference TRBV15 and TRBJ1-5, the complete variable domain reads DAMVIQNPRYQVTQFGKPVTLSCSQTLNHNVMYWYQQKSSQAPKLLFHYYDKDFNNEADTPDNFQSRRPNTSFCFLDIRSPGLGDTAMYLCATSRAGEQQPQHFGDGTRLSIL.

J is TRBJ1-1 and V is TRBV14, with 7 positions matching TRBD1. This CDR3 has 14 amino acids. V dropped 8 bases and J dropped 3; count of bases not matched to a gene: 9. The germline V gene has CDR1 SGHDN and CDR2 FVKESK. This CDR3 reads CASRRGQLHTEAFF. In DNA, the CDR3 is TGTGCCAGCCGAAGGGGACAGCTGCACACTGAAGCTTTCTTT.

CDR3 coding DNA: TGTGCCAGCAGTGATGGGACTAGGGCTGGCAGGGAGCAGTTCTTC. Its translation: CASSDGTRAGREQFF. The chain couples TRBV6-4 to TRBJ2-1, with 8 bases matching TRBD2. This CDR3 has 15 residues. The ends lost 3 bases at V and 10 bases at J; junction bases unmatched: 11. Germline lookup yields CDR1 MRHNA and CDR2 SNTAGT.

The chain couples TRBV30 to TRBJ1-6; D uncertain. The germline gives CDR1 GTSNPN, CDR2 SVGIG (reference sequence). V was shortened by 5 bases and J by 3 bases, with 8 bases between the two germline ends. This CDR3 spans 13 amino acids. In nucleotides, the CDR3 is TGTGCCTGGGAGGGAGACTATAATTCACCCCTCCACTTT. Amino acids: CAWEGDYNSPLHF.

This clone showed up just once. V usage is TRBV18 and J usage is TRBJ1-1; TRBD1 is a possible D gene (6 bases). The CDR3 is made up of 16 amino acids. Germline V lookup: CDR1 KGHSH, CDR2 LQKENI. The V and J ends lost 4 bases and 3 bases respectively, with 18 bases between them. As DNA, the CDR3 is TGTGCCAGCTCACGCCTCCAACAGGGACGGGACACTGAAGCTTTCTTT. Translation: CASSRLQQGRDTEAFF.

The genes are TRBV4-1 and TRBJ2-1; D may be TRBD2 (5 bases). From germline, CDR1 is MGHRA and CDR2 YSYEKL. The CDR3 is made up of 16 amino acids. V shed 1 base and J shed 4 bases, with 14 bases lying between them. The CDR3 is CASSQGGGRTYNEQFF. In nucleotides, the CDR3 is TGCGCCAGCAGCCAAGGCGGTGGGAGAACATACAATGAGCAGTTCTTC.

CDR3 bases: TGTGCCAGCAGTTCTCCTAGCAGCACAGATACGCAGTATTTT. Protein: CASSSPSSTDTQYF. The rearrangement joins TRBV28 to TRBJ2-3; D may be TRBD2 (5 bases). This CDR3 region has 14 residues. Germline values: CDR1 MDHEN, CDR2 SYDVKM. V lost 4 bases to trimming and J lost 0 bases, with 8 bases between them. Together with reference TRBV28 and TRBJ2-3, the CDR3 gives the full variable domain: DVKVTQSSRYLVKRTGEKVFLECVQDMDHENMFWYRQDPGLGLRLIYFSYDVKMKEKGDIPEGYSVSREKKERFSLILESASTNQTSMYLCASSSPSSTDTQYFGPGTRLTVL.

The chain employs TRBV29-1 and TRBJ1-3; D gene ambiguous. CDR3 length: 14 amino acids. Germline CDR1 and CDR2: SQVTM and ANQGSEA. V lost 1 base to trimming and J lost 0 bases, with 7 bases between them. The CDR3 DNA follows: TGCAGCGTTGAAGCGATCGGCTCTGGAAACACCATATATTTT. This translates into CSVEAIGSGNTIYF.

The gene calls are TRBV10-3 and TRBJ1-5; TRBD1 agrees at 11 bases. The trim removed 4 bases at V and 6 bases at J, leaving 5 bases unmatched. The CDR3 contains 15 residues. Germline CDR1 ENHRY, CDR2 SYGVKD. CDR3 nucleotide sequence: TGTGCCATCAGTGGCGGGACAGGGGGTGTTCAGCCCCAGCATTTT. Translating gives CAISGGTGGVQPQHF.

J is TRBJ1-1 and V is TRBV5-8; 11 bases are shared with TRBD1. The CDR3 runs to 16 residues. Germline CDR1 reads SGHTS; CDR2 reads YDEGEE. J lost 4 bases, V lost 3 bases, and 8 bases had no gene match. This CDR3 is CASSSWTGGYGTEAFF. The CDR3 nucleotides are TGTGCCAGCAGCTCTTGGACAGGGGGCTACGGCACTGAAGCTTTCTTT.

The chain has TRBV5-1 and TRBJ2-1; 10 nucleotides line up with TRBD2. Trimming removed 4 bases from V and 2 bases from J; junction bases left unmatched: 12. The CDR3 runs to 18 residues. Germline V gene data show CDR1 as SGHRS and CDR2 as YFSETQ. CDR3 region: CASSRRPGLAETYNEQFF. The CDR3 nucleotides are TGCGCCAGCAGCAGAAGACCAGGACTAGCGGAAACCTACAATGAGCAGTTCTTC.

The V call is TRBV28, the J call TRBJ1-6; TRBD1 matches at 10 bases. This CDR3 is 15 amino acids long. CDR1 MDHEN and CDR2 SYDVKM come from the germline V gene. J was trimmed by 7 bases and V by 4 bases; bases with no gene match: 4. The CDR3 loop reads CASSSPGQGNSPLHF. In DNA, the CDR3 is TGTGCCAGCAGTTCGCCGGGACAGGGGAATTCACCCCTCCACTTT.